Presented here are 3 T cell receptor beta chains from one specimen sequenced in a study of T cell repertoires in cytomegalovirus infection. The antigens for these receptors are not known. TCRdb analysed the reads with MiXCR anew, one entry per CDR3 protein. The sample contains some 920,000 distinct CDR3 sequences, approximately 32% of which appear only once. Sequences were derived from cultured CD8+ T cells from PBMCs, sampled from culture after CMV antigen stimulation. All receptors come from a human donor in good health (CMV status not recorded). Some clones in this sample may be carry-over from other donors' samples.

This sequence joins TRBV4-1 and TRBJ1-1, with TRBD1 identical over 8 bases. V lost 1 base, J lost 5 bases, and 6 bases stayed unmatched. Germline CDR1 reads MGHRA; CDR2 reads YSYEKL. The CDR3 is made up of 15 amino acids. Here the CDR3 DNA reads TGCGCCAGCAGCCAAGTTTTTCAGGGGGCTACTGAAGCTTTCTTT. It is translated as CASSQVFQGATEAFF.

This clonotype was seen a handful of times. The V call is TRBV4-1, the J call TRBJ2-7; maybe TRBD1 (6 bases). CDR3 size: 15 residues. With 0 bases removed from V and 5 bases from J, the gap between germline ends came to 14 bases. Germline CDR1 MGHRA, CDR2 YSYEKL. The chain's CDR3 is CASSQDPQGFDEQYF. As DNA, the CDR3 is TGCGCCAGCAGCCAAGATCCGCAGGGGTTCGACGAGCAGTACTTC.

The sample holds many counts of this clonotype. The V gene is TRBV7-9, the J gene TRBJ1-5, with a possible D match to TRBD1 (6 bases). Between the trimmed V and J ends, which lost 5 bases and 7 bases, there was a span of 15 bases. The germline V gene encodes CDR1 SEHNR and CDR2 FQNEAQ (reference sequence). This CDR3 comprises 14 residues. CDR3 region: CASSDERGGQPQHF. The DNA for the CDR3 is TGTGCCAGCAGCGACGAAAGAGGGGGACAGCCCCAGCATTTT.